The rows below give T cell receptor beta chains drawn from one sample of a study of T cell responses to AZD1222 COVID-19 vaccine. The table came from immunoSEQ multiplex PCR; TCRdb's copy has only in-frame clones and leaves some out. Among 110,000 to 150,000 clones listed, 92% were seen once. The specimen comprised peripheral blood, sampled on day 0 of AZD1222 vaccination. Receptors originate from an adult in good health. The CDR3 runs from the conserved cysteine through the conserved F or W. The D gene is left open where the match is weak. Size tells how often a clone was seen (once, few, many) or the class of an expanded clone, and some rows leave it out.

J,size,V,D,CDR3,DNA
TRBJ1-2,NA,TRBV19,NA,CASSTYRVGGRYGYTF,TGTGCCAGTAGTACCTACCGGGTTGGCGGTCGCTATGGCTACACCTTC
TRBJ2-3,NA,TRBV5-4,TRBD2,CASSLRGRADTQYF,TGTGCCAGCAGCTTACGGGGGAGGGCAGATACGCAGTATTTT
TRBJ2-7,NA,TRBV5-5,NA,CASRRDISYEQYF,TGTGCCAGCAGACGGGACATCTCCTACGAGCAGTACTTC
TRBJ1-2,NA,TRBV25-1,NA,CASSEWRVGYTF,TGTGCCAGCAGTGAATGGCGGGTAGGCTACACCTTC
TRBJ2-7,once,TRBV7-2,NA,CASSSLDYQVRYEQYF,TGTGCCAGCAGCAGTCTCGATTACCAGGTACGCTACGAGCAGTACTTC
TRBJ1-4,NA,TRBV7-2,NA,CASSLVSAGRNEKLFF,TGTGCCAGCAGCTTAGTTTCGGCAGGGAGGAATGAAAAACTGTTTTTT
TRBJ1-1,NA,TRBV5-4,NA,CASSLFLAITEAFF,TGTGCCAGCAGCTTGTTCCTGGCAATCACTGAAGCTTTCTTT
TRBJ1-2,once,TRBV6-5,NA,CASSRSGTANYGYTF,TGTGCCAGCAGTAGATCAGGGACCGCTAACTATGGCTACACCTTC
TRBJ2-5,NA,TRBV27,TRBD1,CASSLQGLQETQYF,TGTGCCAGCAGCCTACAGGGGCTCCAAGAGACCCAGTACTTC
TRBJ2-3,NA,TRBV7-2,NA,CASSLEGRTDTQYF,TGTGCCAGCAGCTTAGAGGGCCGCACAGATACGCAGTATTTT
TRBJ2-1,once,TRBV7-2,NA,CASSSMVFAGAYNEQFF,TGTGCCAGCAGCTCCATGGTATTCGCGGGGGCTTACAATGAGCAGTTCTTC
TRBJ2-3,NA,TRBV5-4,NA,CASSLEPSFHTQYF,TGTGCCAGCAGCTTGGAACCTAGTTTTCATACGCAGTATTTT
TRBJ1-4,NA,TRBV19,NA,CASSGTDGEKLFF,TGTGCCAGTAGTGGTACAGACGGTGAAAAACTGTTTTTT
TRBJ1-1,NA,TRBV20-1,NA,CSASKGQNTEAFF,TGCAGTGCTAGTAAGGGACAAAACACTGAAGCTTTCTTT
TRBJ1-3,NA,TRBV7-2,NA,CASSFYPDGNTIYF,TGTGCCAGCAGCTTTTATCCGGACGGAAACACCATATATTTT
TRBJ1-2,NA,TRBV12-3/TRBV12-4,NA,CASSLAEGYGYTF,TGTGCCAGCAGTTTAGCAGAGGGCTATGGCTACACCTTC
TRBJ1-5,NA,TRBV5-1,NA,CASSLVGADNQPQHF,TGCGCCAGCAGCTTGGTGGGGGCAGACAATCAGCCCCAGCATTTT
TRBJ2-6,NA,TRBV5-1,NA,CASSLMGQNSGANVLTF,TGCGCCAGCAGCCTTATGGGGCAGAACTCTGGGGCCAACGTCCTGACTTTC
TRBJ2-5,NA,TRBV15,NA,CATSRVETGQETQYF,TGTGCCACCAGCAGAGTTGAGACGGGGCAAGAGACCCAGTACTTC
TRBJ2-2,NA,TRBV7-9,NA,CASSLRRKGVSGGAGELFF,TGTGCCAGCAGCTTAAGGAGAAAGGGGGTCTCGGGTGGGGCCGGGGAGCTGTTTTTT
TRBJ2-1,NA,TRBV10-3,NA,CAISDTSGQFF,TGTGCCATCAGTGATACGAGTGGGCAGTTCTTC
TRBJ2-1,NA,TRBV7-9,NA,CASTPRGSSYNEQFF,TGTGCCAGCACCCCAAGGGGGAGCTCCTACAATGAGCAGTTCTTC
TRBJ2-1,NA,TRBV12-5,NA,CASGPPTSRNEQFF,TGTGCTAGTGGCCCACCCACGTCTAGAAATGAGCAGTTCTTC
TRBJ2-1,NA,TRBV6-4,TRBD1,CASSDSSGQGFYNEQFF,TGTGCCAGCAGTGACTCGTCGGGACAGGGTTTCTACAATGAGCAGTTCTTC
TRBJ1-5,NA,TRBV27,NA,CASSSGLAGPQHF,TGTGCCAGCAGTTCGGGACTAGCAGGGCCCCAGCATTTT
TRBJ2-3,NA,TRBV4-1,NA,CASSQSDRQYF,TGCGCCAGCAGCCAGTCCGATCGGCAGTATTTT
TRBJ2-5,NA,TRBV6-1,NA,CASSDRGETQYF,TGTGCCAGCAGTGATCGAGGGGAGACCCAGTACTTC